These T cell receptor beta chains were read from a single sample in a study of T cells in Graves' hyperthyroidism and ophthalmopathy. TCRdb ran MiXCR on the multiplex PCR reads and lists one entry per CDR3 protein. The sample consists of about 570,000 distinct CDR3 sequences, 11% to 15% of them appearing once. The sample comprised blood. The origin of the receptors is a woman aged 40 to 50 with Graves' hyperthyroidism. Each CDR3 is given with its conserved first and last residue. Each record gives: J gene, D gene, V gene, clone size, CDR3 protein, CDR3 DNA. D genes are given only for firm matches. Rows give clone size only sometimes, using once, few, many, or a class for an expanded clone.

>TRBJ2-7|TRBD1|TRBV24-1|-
CATSDKRQGYEQYF
TGTGCCACCAGTGATAAGAGACAGGGGTACGAGCAGTACTTC
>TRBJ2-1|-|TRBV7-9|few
CASSLLGVSSYNEQFF
TGTGCCAGCAGCCTGCTCGGTGTGAGCTCCTACAATGAGCAGTTCTTC
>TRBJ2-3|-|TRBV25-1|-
CASSESGGVGGTQYF
TGTGCCAGCAGTGAATCCGGAGGGGTAGGAGGTACGCAGTATTTT
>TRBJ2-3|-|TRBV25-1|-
CASTLGTHDTQYF
TGTGCCAGCACCTTGGGGACACACGATACGCAGTATTTT
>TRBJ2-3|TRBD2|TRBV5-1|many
CASSLAITSGAGTDTQYF
TGCGCCAGCAGCTTGGCCATCACTAGCGGTGCCGGCACAGATACGCAGTATTTT
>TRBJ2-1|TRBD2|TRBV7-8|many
CASSLVLAGGQFF
TGTGCCAGCAGCTTAGTTCTAGCGGGAGGGCAGTTCTTC
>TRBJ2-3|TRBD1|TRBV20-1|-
CSVTHRGHTDTQYF
TGCAGTGTCACACACAGGGGGCACACAGATACGCAGTATTTT
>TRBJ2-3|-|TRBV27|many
CASILSGTYTDTQYF
TGTGCCAGCATTTTATCCGGGACTTACACAGATACGCAGTATTTT
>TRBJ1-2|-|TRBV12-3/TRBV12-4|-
CASSSQPNYGYTF
TGTGCCAGCAGTTCACAGCCTAACTATGGCTACACCTTC
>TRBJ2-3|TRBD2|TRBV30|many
CAWSEGTGGGADTQYF
TGTGCCTGGAGTGAAGGGACGGGAGGAGGGGCAGATACGCAGTATTTT
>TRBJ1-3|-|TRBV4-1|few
CASSPFEGPGNTIYF
TGCGCCAGCAGTCCTTTCGAAGGTCCTGGAAACACCATATATTTT
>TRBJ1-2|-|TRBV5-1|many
CASSLDPYVYGYTF
TGCGCCAGCAGCCTCGACCCCTACGTCTATGGCTACACCTTC
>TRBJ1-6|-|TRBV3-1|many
CASSQDLGGSSYNSPLHF
TGTGCCAGCAGCCAAGATCTGGGAGGGAGCTCCTATAATTCACCCCTCCACTTT
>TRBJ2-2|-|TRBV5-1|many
CASSLAVNTGELFF
TGCGCCAGCAGCTTAGCGGTGAACACCGGGGAGCTGTTTTTT
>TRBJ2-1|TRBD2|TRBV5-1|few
CASSDTRAGMNEQFF
TGCGCCAGCAGCGACACTCGAGCGGGAATGAATGAGCAGTTCTTC
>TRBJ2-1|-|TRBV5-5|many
CASSLSAADDNEQFF
TGTGCCAGCAGCTTGTCCGCGGCCGACGACAATGAGCAGTTCTTC
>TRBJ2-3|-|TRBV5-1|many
CASSLSGGWTDTQYF
TGCGCCAGCAGCTTATCCGGGGGCTGGACAGATACGCAGTATTTT
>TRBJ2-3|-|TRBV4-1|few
CASSQVGPAGGVVDTQYF
TGCGCCAGCAGCCAAGTGGGGCCCGCGGGCGGGGTGGTGGATACGCAGTATTTT
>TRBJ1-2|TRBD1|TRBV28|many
CASSPPWTGYGYTF
TGTGCCAGCAGTCCACCCTGGACAGGGTATGGCTACACCTTC
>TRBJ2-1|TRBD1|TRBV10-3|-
CAISESGQVYNEQFF
TGTGCCATCAGTGAGTCGGGACAGGTTTACAATGAGCAGTTCTTC
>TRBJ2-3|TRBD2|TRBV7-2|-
CASSLGLAGGSYVGTDTQYF
TGTGCCAGCAGCCTCGGACTAGCGGGGGGATCTTATGTAGGCACAGATACGCAGTATTTT
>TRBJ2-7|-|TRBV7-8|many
CASSLRTKTDEQYF
TGTGCCAGCAGCTTAAGGACAAAAACGGACGAGCAGTACTTC
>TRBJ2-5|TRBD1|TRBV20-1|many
CSARRPPGQGSQETQYF
TGCAGTGCTAGACGCCCTCCGGGACAGGGGAGTCAAGAGACCCAGTACTTC
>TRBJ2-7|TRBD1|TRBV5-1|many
CASSLDPGQEVEQYF
TGCGCCAGCAGCTTGGATCCGGGACAGGAGGTCGAGCAGTACTTC
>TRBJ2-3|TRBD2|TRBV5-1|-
CASGSKVSGGRIDTQYF
TGCGCCAGCGGATCGAAAGTCTCGGGAGGGCGGATAGATACGCAGTATTTT
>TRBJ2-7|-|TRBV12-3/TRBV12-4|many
CASSLTYGYEQYF
TGTGCCAGCAGTTTAACGTACGGCTACGAGCAGTACTTC
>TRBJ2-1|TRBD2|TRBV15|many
CATSGGLAGYNEQFF
TGTGCCACCAGCGGAGGACTAGCGGGTTACAATGAGCAGTTCTTC
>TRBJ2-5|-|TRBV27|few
CASGFFGYAQETQYF
TGTGCCAGCGGGTTCTTCGGCTACGCCCAAGAGACCCAGTACTTC
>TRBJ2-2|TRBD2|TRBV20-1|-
CSLLLAGGNTGELFF
TGCAGTCTGTTACTAGCGGGGGGGAACACCGGGGAGCTGTTTTTT
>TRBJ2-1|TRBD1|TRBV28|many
CASSHQGAKAYNEQFF
TGTGCCAGCAGTCACCAGGGGGCTAAGGCCTACAATGAGCAGTTCTTC
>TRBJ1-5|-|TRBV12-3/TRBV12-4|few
CASSLEGFEPQHF
TGTGCCAGCAGTCTCGAAGGTTTTGAGCCCCAGCATTTT
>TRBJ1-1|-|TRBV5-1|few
CASSLVPAGNTEAFF
TGCGCCAGCAGCTTGGTTCCGGCTGGGAACACTGAAGCTTTCTTT
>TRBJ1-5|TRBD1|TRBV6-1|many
CASSNAGTGGNQPQHF
TGTGCCAGCAGTAACGCCGGGACAGGGGGCAATCAGCCCCAGCATTTT
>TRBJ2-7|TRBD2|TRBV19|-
CASSMGGRPIYEQYF
TGTGCCAGTAGTATGGGGGGGAGGCCTATCTACGAGCAGTACTTC
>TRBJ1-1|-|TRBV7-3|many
CASSDAYTEAFF
TGTGCCAGCAGCGATGCGTACACTGAAGCTTTCTTT
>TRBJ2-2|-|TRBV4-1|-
CASSRNEGGTGELFF
TGCGCCAGCAGCCGTAACGAAGGGGGCACCGGGGAGCTGTTTTTT
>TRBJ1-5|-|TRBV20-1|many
CSARRGGGPDQPQHF
TGCAGTGCTAGGAGGGGGGGCGGGCCGGATCAGCCCCAGCATTTT
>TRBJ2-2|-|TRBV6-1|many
CASSAGTMGELFF
TGTGCCAGCAGTGCCGGGACGATGGGGGAGCTGTTTTTT
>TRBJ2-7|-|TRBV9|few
CASSPVGASVEQYF
TGTGCCAGCAGCCCGGTTGGAGCATCGGTCGAGCAGTACTTC
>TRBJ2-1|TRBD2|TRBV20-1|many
CSARRESYNEQFF
TGCAGTGCTAGGCGGGAGAGTTACAATGAGCAGTTCTTC
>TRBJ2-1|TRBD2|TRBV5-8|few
CASSPGGTSGSVYNEQFF
TGTGCCAGCAGCCCGGGGGGGACTAGCGGGAGTGTCTACAATGAGCAGTTCTTC
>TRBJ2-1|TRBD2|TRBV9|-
CASSYGTNANEQFF
TGTGCCAGCAGCTACGGGACTAACGCCAATGAGCAGTTCTTC
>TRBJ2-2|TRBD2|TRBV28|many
CASSFGLDRNTGELFF
TGTGCCAGCAGTTTCGGACTAGACAGAAACACCGGGGAGCTGTTTTTT
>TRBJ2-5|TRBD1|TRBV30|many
CAWSAGTGKETQYF
TGTGCCTGGAGTGCCGGGACAGGGAAAGAGACCCAGTACTTC
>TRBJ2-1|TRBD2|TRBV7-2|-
CASSLGSSGSGNEQFF
TGTGCCAGCAGCTTAGGTAGTAGCGGGAGTGGTAATGAGCAGTTCTTC
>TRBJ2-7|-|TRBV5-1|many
CASRYDQNEQYF
TGCGCCAGCAGATACGACCAAAACGAGCAGTACTTC
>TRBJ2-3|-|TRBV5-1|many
CASSPGRGRGADTQYF
TGCGCCAGCAGCCCGGGTAGGGGTCGTGGCGCAGATACGCAGTATTTT
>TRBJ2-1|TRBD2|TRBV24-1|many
CATSDASGTRYNEQFF
TGTGCCACCAGTGATGCGAGCGGGACCCGCTACAATGAGCAGTTCTTC
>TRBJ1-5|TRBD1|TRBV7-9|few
CASSHGQAEPQHF
TGTGCCAGCAGTCACGGACAGGCAGAACCCCAGCATTTT
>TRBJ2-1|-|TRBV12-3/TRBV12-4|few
CASTPGPRRVNEQFF
TGTGCCAGCACCCCGGGCCCAAGGCGGGTCAATGAGCAGTTCTTC
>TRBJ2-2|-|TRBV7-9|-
CASSPHREISTGELFF
TGTGCCAGCAGCCCCCACAGGGAAATTAGCACCGGGGAGCTGTTTTTT
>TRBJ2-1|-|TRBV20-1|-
CSAPTGGTSAFNEQFF
TGCAGTGCACCGACAGGGGGGACTAGCGCTTTCAATGAGCAGTTCTTC
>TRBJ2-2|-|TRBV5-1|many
CASSSTGATNTGELFF
TGCGCCAGCAGCTCGACGGGGGCGACGAACACCGGGGAGCTGTTTTTT
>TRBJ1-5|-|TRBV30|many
CAWSQDSNQPQHF
TGTGCCTGGAGTCAGGATAGCAATCAGCCCCAGCATTTT
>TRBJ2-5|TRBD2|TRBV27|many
CASSSLGLAGGETQYF
TGTGCCAGCAGTTCCCTCGGGCTAGCGGGAGGAGAGACCCAGTACTTC
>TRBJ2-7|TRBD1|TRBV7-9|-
CASSWGQGASYEQYF
TGTGCCAGCAGCTGGGGACAGGGGGCTTCCTACGAGCAGTACTTC
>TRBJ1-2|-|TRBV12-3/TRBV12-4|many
CASSFSRTDYGYTF
TGTGCCAGCAGTTTCAGTCGGACAGACTATGGCTACACCTTC
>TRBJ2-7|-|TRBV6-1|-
CASSERGEREQYF
TGTGCCAGCAGTGAAAGAGGGGAGAGGGAGCAGTACTTC
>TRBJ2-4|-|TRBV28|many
CASSSPRPIAKNIQYF
TGTGCCAGCAGCTCCCCCCGACCGATAGCCAAAAACATTCAGTACTTC
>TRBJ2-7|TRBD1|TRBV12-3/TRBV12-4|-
CASSTGTGDFSYEQYF
TGTGCCAGCAGTACCGGGACAGGCGATTTCTCCTACGAGCAGTACTTC